This T cell receptor (beta chain) stems from a study of post-analysis software for immune sequencing data. Study-wide results and limits: Samples from one preparation batch, clustered by F measure, grouped strongly together.

This clonotype was seen more than once but under ten times. Its specificity is not known. Sequencing libraries made from TCR beta cDNA carried unique molecular identifiers. TCRdb independently ran MiXCR on the PCR reads; one entry per CDR3 protein. The sample holds 500,000 to 600,000 distinct CDR3 sequences, around 44% seen once. The TCR originated in a girl between 5 and 17 years old with multiple sclerosis. The sequenced sample was blood.

CDR3: CASSPDRARSGYTF. Here the CDR3 DNA reads TGTGCCAGCAGCCCAGACAGGGCTAGGAGTGGCTACACCTTC. The chain carries TRBV11-2 and TRBJ1-2, with 7 positions matching TRBD1. The CDR3 runs 14 residues. With V trimmed by 5 bases and J by 7 bases, 10 bases remained unmatched. CDR1 and CDR2 (germline): SGHAT, FQNNGV. Drawing the rest from reference TRBV11-2 and TRBJ1-2, the complete variable domain is EAGVAQSPRYKIIEKRQSVAFWCNPISGHATLYWYQQILGQGPKLLIQFQNNGVVDDSQLPKDRFSAERLKGVDSTLKIQPAKLEDSAVYLCASSPDRARSGYTFGSGTRLTVV.